Presented here are 31 T cell receptor beta chains from one specimen sequenced in a study of blood T cells in healthy people across ages. The use of a sample-barcoded 5' primer and a J-beta primer mix characterized a second PCR of roughly 7 to 12 cycles. From the 5' RACE reads, TCRdb called clonotypes with MiXCR, one entry per CDR3 protein. The sample lists about 930,000 distinct CDR3 sequences; just under 30% were seen once. This sample also appeared in a second study, on T cells of mothers and their children.

Material: blood. The receptors come from a woman in her forties in good health.

This clonotype showed up many times. V gene TRBV5-6 combines with J gene TRBJ2-7; possibly TRBD1 for D (6 bases). This CDR3 contains 14 residues. Trimming removed 4 bases at V and 2 bases at J, with 13 bases between. The germline V gene has CDR1 SGHDT and CDR2 YYEEEE. CDR3 sequence (DNA): TGTGCCAGCAGCCCAACGACAGGTGCCTACGAGCAGTACTTC. It specifies CASSPTTGAYEQYF.

In this sample, this clonotype turned up a few times. CDR3 nucleotide sequence: TGTGCCAGCAGCCAACAGAAGGGAGTGAACACCGGGGAGCTGTTTTTT. It translates to CASSQQKGVNTGELFF. This chain links TRBV7-9 with TRBJ2-2, with D perhaps matching TRBD2 (5 bases). The CDR3 totals 16 residues. Germline-derived CDR1 and CDR2 are SEHNR and FQNEAQ (reference sequence). V shed 5 bases and J shed 1 base, with 14 bases lying between them.

The sample holds many counts of this clonotype. The rearrangement joins TRBV6-1 to TRBJ2-1; the match to TRBD1 covers 8 bases. CDR1 is MNHNS, CDR2 SASEGT, per germline. This CDR3 is 17 amino acids long. After removal of 2 bases from V and 8 bases from J, the junction contained 14 bases not matched to a gene. CDR3 loop: CASSEWAGGAGTDEQFF. The CDR3 nucleotides read TGTGCCAGCAGTGAATGGGCAGGGGGCGCTGGTACAGATGAGCAGTTCTTC.

The chain has TRBV7-9 and TRBJ2-3; a weak D match, TRBD2 (6 bases). The germline V and J ends were trimmed by 3 bases and 1 base, with 11 bases remaining between them. Germline V gene data show CDR1 as SEHNR and CDR2 as FQNEAQ (reference sequence). The CDR3 runs to 15 residues. DNA of the CDR3: TGTGCCAGCAGCTTCGGAATAGCGGGCACAGATACGCAGTATTTT. This gives the protein CASSFGIAGTDTQYF.

The V gene is TRBV5-6, the J gene TRBJ1-2; TRBD1 might be the D (6 bases). The germline V gene has CDR1 SGHDT and CDR2 YYEEEE. Trimming stripped 2 bases from V and 13 bases from J, with 12 bases between. CDR3 size: 11 residues. The CDR3 region has the DNA TGTGCCAGCAGCTTAGGGGGGACTGGCACCTTC. Translated: CASSLGGTGTF.

This clonotype was observed at least ten times. The chain uses TRBV4-1 and TRBJ2-5, with D tentatively TRBD2 (6 bases). The germline CDR1 and CDR2 sequences are MGHRA and YSYEKL. V was pared by 1 base and J by 5 bases, with 14 bases between. The CDR3 covers 15 residues. This CDR3 is CASSQAGGSRETQYF. In DNA, the CDR3 is TGCGCCAGCAGCCAAGCTGGGGGGAGTCGCGAGACCCAGTACTTC.

J is TRBJ1-1 and V is TRBV5-1, with TRBD1 as a possible D gene (6 bases). Trimming stripped 5 bases from V and 0 bases from J, with 17 bases between. Looked up from germline, CDR1 is SGHRS and CDR2 is YFSETQ. The CDR3 totals 16 residues. The CDR3 coding sequence is TGCGCCAGCAGAAACGAAAAGGGGGTAGTGAACACTGAAGCTTTCTTT. It yields the protein CASRNEKGVVNTEAFF. The variable domain in full, with the rest retrieved from reference TRBV5-1 and TRBJ1-1, is KAGVTQTPRYLIKTRGQQVTLSCSPISGHRSVSWYQQTPGQGLQFLFEYFSETQRNKGNFPGRFSGRQFSNSRSEMNVSTLELGDSALYLCASRNEKGVVNTEAFFGQGTRLTVV.

This clonotype was counted many times. V and J are TRBV25-1 and TRBJ2-6, with D maybe TRBD1 (5 bases). There are 16 residues in the CDR3. V lost 3 bases, J lost 0 bases, and 9 bases lay in between. CDR1 and CDR2 from the germline V gene are MGHDK and SYGVNS. In DNA form, the CDR3 reads TGTGCCAGCAGTGACCTACAGGACTCTGGGGCCAACGTCCTGACTTTC. It is translated as CASSDLQDSGANVLTF.

The V and J genes are TRBV4-1 and TRBJ2-4; D is uncertain. Trimming left V 6 bases short and J 0 bases short, with 6 bases between. Germline-derived CDR1 and CDR2 are MGHRA and YSYEKL. The CDR3 is 13 residues long. The CDR3 reads CASRGIAKNIQYF. CDR3 DNA sequence: TGCGCCAGCAGGGGGATAGCCAAAAACATTCAGTACTTC.

The table lists this clonotype with many counts. CDR3 nucleotide sequence: TGTGCCAGCAGCTTAAACAGGTTGGAGGATACGCAGTATTTT. This gives the protein CASSLNRLEDTQYF. The chain joins TRBV11-2 to TRBJ2-3; perhaps TRBD1 as D (5 bases). The CDR3 runs 14 residues. The germline V gene has CDR1 SGHAT and CDR2 FQNNGV. V dropped 2 bases and J dropped 6 bases, with 12 bases sitting between them.

This chain links TRBV5-1 with TRBJ2-2, with 10 bases matching TRBD2. The CDR3 is made up of 17 amino acids. Germline V gene lookup returns CDR1 SGHRS and CDR2 YFSETQ. Trimming cost V 1 base and J 2 bases; bases outside gene matches: 5. The chain's CDR3 is CASSLKAGGLNTGELFF. The CDR3 nucleotides read TGCGCCAGCAGCTTGAAAGCGGGGGGGCTAAACACCGGGGAGCTGTTTTTT.

This sequence joins TRBV27 and TRBJ2-5; the D is unclear. V lost 5 bases, J lost 5 bases, and 15 bases lay in between. The CDR3 length is 14 residues. Germline lookup yields CDR1 MNHEY and CDR2 SMNVEV (reference sequence). This CDR3 is CASSLQSTSETQYF. The CDR3 nucleotides read TGTGCCAGCAGTCTCCAGAGTACCAGCGAGACCCAGTACTTC.

This clonotype was detected only a few times. A junction boundary mismatches the germline segment, possibly from a read error. This chain's CDR3 is CARSLAYTGANYGYTF. CDR3 DNA sequence: TGTGCCCGCAGCTTAGCCTACACAGGGGCTAACTATGGCTACACCTTC. The J gene is TRBJ1-2, the V gene TRBV7-2; TRBD1 aligns across 7 bases. Germline-derived CDR1 and CDR2 are SGHTA and FQGNSA. This CDR3 is 16 amino acids long.

As regards this clonotype: One end of the junction does not line up with germline, which may come from a read error. This chain uses TRBV14 with TRBJ1-2; tentatively, D is TRBD1 (5 bases). From germline, CDR1 is SGHDN and CDR2 FVKESK. CDR3 length: 13 amino acids. For the CDR3, the DNA is TGTGCCGGCAGCCAAGGGGCCTCCTTGGGCTACACCTTC. Translating it yields CAGSQGASLGYTF.

CDR3 amino acids: CASTRGAGTDTQYF. In DNA form, the CDR3 reads TGTGCCAGCACCCGGGGGGCCGGCACAGATACGCAGTATTTT. The chain links TRBV6-6 to TRBJ2-3; D might be TRBD2 (7 bases). Germline CDR1 and CDR2: MNHNY and SVGAGI (reference sequence). Trimming stripped 7 bases from V and 1 base from J, with 12 bases between. There are 14 residues in the CDR3.

Turning to this clonotype: An end of the junction does not agree with germline; a read error may underlie this. The rearrangement uses TRBV15 and TRBJ2-7; tentatively, D is TRBD1 or TRBD2 (5 bases each). The CDR3 has 14 amino acids. Germline V lookup: CDR1 LNHNV, CDR2 YYDKDF (reference sequence). CDR3 sequence: CATSRGPPTYEQHF. Here the CDR3 DNA reads TGTGCCACCAGCCGGGGACCACCGACCTACGAGCAGCACTTC. The full variable domain, in which reference TRBV15 and TRBJ2-7 provide the parts outside the CDR3, is DAMVIQNPRYQVTQFGKPVTLSCSQTLNHNVMYWYQQKSSQAPKLLFHYYDKDFNNEADTPDNFQSRRPNTSFCFLDIRSPGLGDTAMYLCATSRGPPTYEQHFGPGTRLTVT.

Turning to this clonotype: Since a much larger clone is just one base distant, this may be a read error. The V call is TRBV10-3, the J call TRBJ2-5; the D is unclear. The V end was cut by 6 bases, the J end by 11 bases, with 16 bases between. The CDR3 extends over 12 amino acids. From germline, CDR1 is ENHRY and CDR2 SYGVKD. The CDR3 protein is CAISRLPNEQYF. The CDR3 nucleotides read TGTGCCATCAGCCGATTACCAAATGAGCAGTACTTC.

V gene TRBV7-9 combines with J gene TRBJ2-1; 7 bases are shared with TRBD2. Germline CDR1 SEHNR, CDR2 FQNEAQ (reference sequence). The CDR3 totals 15 residues. The J segment lost 4 bases and the V segment lost 3 bases, leaving 6 bases of the junction unmatched. The CDR3 is CASSLRAGPYNEQFF. The CDR3 coding sequence is TGTGCCAGCAGCTTGAGAGCGGGGCCTTACAATGAGCAGTTCTTC.

This clonotype was picked up a small number of times. Its ends do not fully match the called genes, so a read error is possible. The rearrangement uses TRBV27 and TRBJ2-4; D might be TRBD1 (6 bases). The CDR3 consists of 19 residues. Germline CDR1 reads MNHEY; CDR2 reads SMNVEV (reference sequence). CDR3 coding DNA: TGTGCCAGCGGTTTATACGGCAGGGGAATGACGAGTGAGAAAAACATTCAGTACTTC. It yields the protein CASGLYGRGMTSEKNIQYF.

The CDR3 nucleotides read TGTGCCAGCAGTTCCATAAGAACAGGGGTGACGAACCAGCCCCAGCATTTT. As protein: CASSSIRTGVTNQPQHF. V and J are TRBV28 and TRBJ1-5; 7 bases line up with TRBD1. The CDR3 consists of 17 residues. V lost 4 bases and J lost 7; bases outside the gene matches: 16. The germline V gene encodes CDR1 MDHEN and CDR2 SYDVKM.

The V gene is TRBV12-3 or TRBV12-4, the J gene TRBJ2-5, with TRBD2 matching 9 bases. Losses at the gene ends were 1 base for V and 9 bases for J; bases not matched to a gene: 15. The CDR3 totals 17 residues. CDR3 protein: CASSLVRTSDFGEPQYF. DNA of the CDR3: TGTGCCAGCAGTTTAGTTAGGACTAGCGATTTTGGTGAGCCCCAGTACTTC.

This clonotype has a count of ten or more. The gene calls are TRBV5-5 and TRBJ1-2; the D gene is possibly TRBD1 (5 bases). This CDR3 contains 15 residues. Germline V gene lookup returns CDR1 SGHKS and CDR2 YYEKEE (reference sequence). V dropped 2 bases and J dropped 1 base, with 12 bases sitting between them. The CDR3 DNA reads TGTGCCAGCAGCTTCGGGGAGGGGATTAACTATGGCTACACCTTC. Translation gives CASSFGEGINYGYTF. Full variable domain (outside the CDR3, taken from reference TRBV5-5 and TRBJ1-2): DAGVTQSPTHLIKTRGQQVTLRCSPISGHKSVSWYQQVLGQGPQFIFQYYEKEERGRGNFPDRFSARQFPNYSSELNVNALLLGDSALYLCASSFGEGINYGYTFGSGTRLTVV.

V usage is TRBV28 and J usage is TRBJ1-2; no definite D call. The CDR3 sequence is 15 residues long. V was clipped by 4 bases and J by 4 bases, with 16 bases between them. Germline assignment: CDR1 MDHEN and CDR2 SYDVKM. CDR3 residues: CASSSRDALVYGYTF. The CDR3 DNA follows: TGTGCCAGCAGTTCCCGGGATGCCCTCGTCTATGGCTACACCTTC.

The chain joins TRBV12-3 or TRBV12-4 to TRBJ2-2; D is perhaps TRBD2 (5 bases). This CDR3 has 16 amino acids. Trimming left V 5 bases short and J 0 bases short, with 13 bases between. Written as DNA, the CDR3 is TGTGCCAGCAGTCCCCGGAGGAGCACGAACACCGGGGAGCTGTTTTTT. This codes for CASSPRRSTNTGELFF.

The sample holds a few counts of this clonotype. The chain combines TRBV18 with TRBJ1-1; tentatively, D is TRBD1 (5 bases). V dropped 1 base and J dropped 1 base, with 16 bases sitting between them. Germline CDR1 KGHSH, CDR2 LQKENI. The CDR3 has 17 residues. CDR3 sequence: CASSPLPGHGRNTEAFF. As DNA, the CDR3 is TGTGCCAGCTCACCACTCCCCGGACATGGCCGGAACACTGAAGCTTTCTTT.

The chain uses TRBV7-2 and TRBJ2-7; TRBD2 matches 9 bases. The ends lost 1 base at V and 12 bases at J; junction bases unmatched: 7. In germline, CDR1 is SGHTA, CDR2 FQGNSA. The CDR3 has 13 residues. As DNA, the CDR3 is TGTGCCAGCAGCTTAGAGACGAGCGGGGGGAGGTACTTC. It codes for CASSLETSGGRYF. Full variable domain (rest looked up from reference TRBV7-2 and TRBJ2-7): GAGVSQSPSNKVTEKGKDVELRCDPISGHTALYWYRQSLGQGLEFLIYFQGNSAPDKSGLPSDRFSAERTGGSVSTLTIQRTQQEDSAVYLCASSLETSGGRYFGPGTRLTVT.

On this clonotype itself: The junction and the germline gene differ at one end; a read error may be behind it. The V gene is TRBV7-2, the J gene TRBJ2-3, with 9 positions matching TRBD2. This CDR3 has 16 amino acids. The germline V gene has CDR1 SGHTA and CDR2 FQGNSA. The CDR3: CASSERAGTSKDTQYF. The CDR3 DNA sequence: TGTGCCAGCAGCGAACGGGCCGGGACTAGCAAAGATACGCAGTATTTT. The variable domain in full, completed from reference TRBV7-2 and TRBJ2-3, reads GAGVSQSPSNKVTEKGKDVELRCDPISGHTALYWYRQSLGQGLEFLIYFQGNSAPDKSGLPSDRFSAERTGGSVSTLTIQRTQQEDSAVYLCASSERAGTSKDTQYFGPGTRLTVL.

The J gene is TRBJ2-5, the V gene TRBV12-3 or TRBV12-4; 8 nucleotides align to TRBD2. V dropped 8 bases and J dropped 9; count of bases not matched to a gene: 14. CDR3 length equals 14 residues. The CDR3 nucleotides are TGTGCCAGCGCGGGAAGCGAGGCGCGGGGGGCCCAGTACTTC. Its protein product is CASAGSEARGAQYF.

J is TRBJ2-3 and V is TRBV20-1, with D perhaps TRBD1 (5 bases). The CDR3 extends over 15 amino acids. CDR1 is DFQATT and CDR2 is SNEGSKA in the germline V gene (reference sequence). Trimming removed 8 bases from V and 2 bases from J, with 20 bases in between. This CDR3 is CSFPLAGMATDTQYF. Written as DNA, the CDR3 is TGCAGTTTTCCCCTCGCAGGGATGGCCACAGATACGCAGTATTTT.

The J gene is TRBJ2-7, the V gene TRBV10-3; TRBD1 agrees at 8 bases. Germline CDR1 and CDR2: ENHRY and SYGVKD. This CDR3 has 12 residues. Unmatched junction bases numbered 4, after V lost 10 bases and J lost 2 bases. The CDR3 loop is CATSTGAYEQYF. The CDR3 DNA is TGTGCCACTTCGACAGGGGCCTACGAGCAGTACTTC.

The chain links TRBV12-3 or TRBV12-4 to TRBJ1-1, with a tentative D call TRBD1 (6 bases). There are 14 residues in the CDR3. Deletions cut 5 bases from V and 5 bases from J, with 15 bases between. CDR3 in DNA: TGTGCCAGCAGTAAAAGATACAGGGCGACTGAAGCTTTCTTT. Amino acids: CASSKRYRATEAFF.